This T cell receptor beta chain was recorded in a study of blood T cells in healthy people across ages. The CDR3 runs to 15 residues. Germline V gene sequence: CDR1 SQVTM, CDR2 ANQGSEA. V was shortened by 4 bases and J by 8 bases, with 23 bases between the two germline ends. Findings of the study overall: Significant beta diversity loss was already apparent by age approximately 40, declining roughly linearly.

This clonotype was counted only a few times. Its antigen is unknown. The second PCR ran about 6 to 12 cycles with a sample-barcoded 5' primer and J-beta primers. All samples gave at least 2.5 million CDR3-containing paired-end reads. TCRdb reanalysed the 5' RACE reads using MiXCR and keeps one entry per CDR3 protein. The sample shows around 900,000 distinct CDR3 sequences, around 54% of them seen only once. Each donor was a healthy Caucasian individual from Russia, aged 6 to 90. With each sample, at least 5 micrograms of total RNA were extracted. The TCR was taken from a woman between 55 and 75 years old in good health. The sample comprised blood. The chain combines TRBV29-1 with TRBJ1-2; D is ambiguous. In DNA, the CDR3 is TGCAGCGTTGGTTTGGTGGGGAGCCTAACGCGGGGCTACACCTTC. This sequence encodes CSVGLVGSLTRGYTF.